The 9 T cell receptor beta chains below all came from one sample that was sequenced in a study of monozygotic twins with cystic fibrosis. Libraries were prepared by immunoSEQ multiplex PCR; TCRdb keeps only in-frame clonotypes and omits some of them. Here the sample spans over 15,000 clones, 95% to 98% being singletons. Specimen: blood. Receptors originate from a woman aged 25 to 39 with cystic fibrosis.

This chain connects TRBV28 to TRBJ1-1, with a tentative D call TRBD1 (6 bases). The CDR3 extends over 11 amino acids. The V gene's germline CDR1 is MDHEN and CDR2 SYDVKM. With 6 bases removed from V and 11 bases from J, the gap between germline ends came to 13 bases. The CDR3 here is CASSQGYWAFF. CDR3 in DNA: TGTGCCAGCAGCCAGGGGTACTGGGCTTTCTTT.

With regard to this clone: Its ends do not fully match the called genes, so a read error is possible. The chain uses TRBV28 and TRBJ1-5; D is unresolved. Germline V gene sequence: CDR1 MDHEN, CDR2 SYDVKM. This CDR3 spans 16 amino acids. CDR3 in amino acids: CATSLFSRITTQPQHF. CDR3 sequence (DNA): TGTGCCACCAGTTTGTTTTCCCGGATCACAACGCAGCCCCAGCATTTT.

The genes are TRBV4-2 and TRBJ1-4; TRBD1 might be the D (6 bases). V dropped 0 bases and J dropped 5 bases, with 13 bases sitting between them. From germline, CDR1 is LGHNA and CDR2 YNFKEQ. CDR3 length: 16 amino acids. The CDR3, as DNA: TGTGCCAGCAGCCAAGATTCTCGGGGGGCAAATGAAAAACTGTTTTTT. Translation gives CASSQDSRGANEKLFF.

The chain links TRBV5-1 to TRBJ2-5; D remains unclear. The V gene lost 0 bases and the J gene lost 2 bases, with 8 bases spanning the gap. CDR3 length equals 14 residues. Germline loops: CDR1 SGHRS, CDR2 YFSETQ. The CDR3 DNA reads TGCGCCAGCAGCTTGGTCCAGAGACAAGAGACCCAGTACTTC. It specifies CASSLVQRQETQYF.

V and J are TRBV11-2 and TRBJ1-6; TRBD1 aligns across 7 bases. CDR1 and CDR2 from the germline V gene are SGHAT and FQNNGV. Losses at the gene ends were 6 bases for V and 8 bases for J; bases not matched to a gene: 10. This CDR3 has 15 amino acids. The CDR3 is CASRTPGGNDSPLHF. CDR3 nucleotides: TGTGCCAGCAGGACCCCAGGGGGAAATGATTCACCCCTCCACTTT.

CDR3 DNA sequence: TGTGCCAGCAGCTTGTACAGGGACCACTCTGGAAACACCATATATTTT. Translated: CASSLYRDHSGNTIYF. The chain uses TRBV7-9 and TRBJ1-3, with a tentative D call TRBD1 (6 bases). CDR3 length: 16 residues. Germline CDR1 reads SEHNR; CDR2 reads FQNEAQ (reference sequence). The V and J ends lost 3 bases and 0 bases respectively, with 12 bases between them. Filled out from reference TRBV7-9 and TRBJ1-3, the complete variable domain reads DTGVSQNPRHKITKRGQNVTFRCDPISEHNRLYWYRQTLGQGPEFLTYFQNEAQLEKSRLLSDRFSAERPKGSFSTLEIQRTEQGDSAMYLCASSLYRDHSGNTIYFGEGSWLTVV.

The chain couples TRBV2 to TRBJ1-2; D possibly corresponds to TRBD1 (6 bases). V was cut by 6 bases and J by 2 bases, with 10 bases left in between. Germline V lookup: CDR1 SNHLY, CDR2 FYNNEI. The CDR3 has 13 residues. DNA of the CDR3: TGTGCCAGCAGGTCCGACAGGAACTATGGCTACACCTTC. Its protein is CASRSDRNYGYTF.

CDR3 DNA sequence: TGTGCCAGCAGCACGGACGGAGCTCGCACAGATACGCAGTATTTT. This encodes CASSTDGARTDTQYF. This rearrangement joins TRBV5-5 to TRBJ2-3; D gene ambiguous. CDR3 size: 15 residues. Deletions cut 4 bases from V and 1 base from J, with 13 bases between. The germline V gene has CDR1 SGHKS and CDR2 YYEKEE (reference sequence).

This chain connects TRBV6-1 to TRBJ2-7, with TRBD2 as a possible D gene (5 bases). This CDR3 is built from 14 residues. V was pared by 3 bases and J by 6 bases, with 15 bases between. CDR1 MNHNS and CDR2 SASEGT come from the germline V gene. For the CDR3, the DNA is TGTGCCAGCAGTGACGGCCAGGAGGAAAGCGAGCAGTACTTC. It specifies CASSDGQEESEQYF.